The 28 T cell receptor beta chains in this list originate from one sample, sequenced in a study of cytomegalovirus exposure and HLA in healthy donors. A multiplex PCR was run with 60 Vbeta primers and 13 Jbeta primers. The data were produced by immunoSEQ multiplex PCR, yet TCRdb's version contains in-frame clones alone and is incomplete. The profile shows 160,000 or so clones, about 72% of them singletons. Sequencing used PBMCs. All receptors derive from a male donor in good health and CMV-seronegative.

This chain joins TRBV4-3 and TRBJ1-2, with D uncertain. The CDR3 has 13 amino acids. The germline gives CDR1 LGHNA, CDR2 YSLEER. V was shortened by 5 bases and J by 2 bases, with 9 bases between the two germline ends. CDR3 amino acids: CASSGLGNYGYTF. The CDR3 nucleotides are TGCGCCAGCAGCGGACTCGGGAACTATGGCTACACCTTC.

This clone showed up just once. The chain has TRBV18 and TRBJ2-7; TRBD1 matches 9 bases. Germline V gene data show CDR1 as KGHSH and CDR2 as LQKENI. CDR3 length: 14 amino acids. The V gene end was trimmed by 6 bases and the J gene end by 2 bases; junction bases not matched to a gene: 5. CDR3 nucleotides: TGTGCCAGCTCTCGGGGACAGGGCCCCTACGAGCAGTACTTC. Translating it yields CASSRGQGPYEQYF.

This clone was observed once. The chain carries TRBV6-5 and TRBJ2-5; D may be TRBD1 (6 bases). V shed 0 bases and J shed 7 bases, with 12 bases lying between them. CDR1 is MNHEY and CDR2 is SVGAGI in the germline V gene. This CDR3 contains 14 residues. This CDR3 is CASSYSNRAGTQYF. Written as DNA, the CDR3 is TGTGCCAGCAGTTACTCGAACAGGGCGGGGACCCAGTACTTC.

The chain joins TRBV27 to TRBJ1-1; D gene uncertain. The CDR3 extends over 16 amino acids. The V gene lost 4 bases and the J gene lost 1 base, with 16 bases spanning the gap. The germline V gene has CDR1 MNHEY and CDR2 SMNVEV (reference sequence). The CDR3 DNA is TGTGCCAGCAGTTCAGACCCCCGTGGAGCGAACACTGAAGCTTTCTTT. Translated, it gives CASSSDPRGANTEAFF.

This sequence joins TRBV15 and TRBJ2-7; D is undetermined. V gave up 5 bases and J gave up 2 bases, with 7 bases separating them. The CDR3 totals 12 residues. Germline assignment: CDR1 LNHNV and CDR2 YYDKDF (reference sequence). The CDR3 nucleotides are TGTGCCACCAGCCGTGACACCTACGAGCAGTACTTC. This sequence encodes CATSRDTYEQYF.

The chain has TRBV5-4 and TRBJ2-1, with 7 positions matching TRBD1. The CDR3 consists of 15 residues. Unmatched junction bases numbered 7, after V lost 5 bases and J lost 2 bases. Per the germline V gene, CDR1 is SGHNT and CDR2 is YYREEE (reference sequence). The CDR3 DNA reads as TGTGCCAGCAGTCCAGACAGGGTACCCTACAATGAGCAGTTCTTC. Encoded protein: CASSPDRVPYNEQFF.

The gene calls are TRBV5-1 and TRBJ2-1; unclear D gene. V was cut by 0 bases and J by 8 bases, with 9 bases left in between. This CDR3 has 13 residues. CDR1 is SGHRS, CDR2 YFSETQ, per germline. The CDR3 region is CASSLEWPDEQFF. CDR3 coding DNA: TGCGCCAGCAGCTTGGAATGGCCTGATGAGCAGTTCTTC. Filled out from reference TRBV5-1 and TRBJ2-1, the complete variable domain reads KAGVTQTPRYLIKTRGQQVTLSCSPISGHRSVSWYQQTPGQGLQFLFEYFSETQRNKGNFPGRFSGRQFSNSRSEMNVSTLELGDSALYLCASSLEWPDEQFFGPGTRLTVL.

This clone appeared a single time. The chain links TRBV5-5 to TRBJ2-7; D gene unclear. The CDR3 covers 16 residues. V was clipped by 2 bases and J by 0 bases, with 15 bases between them. Germline loops: CDR1 SGHKS, CDR2 YYEKEE (reference sequence). This CDR3 is CASSFFRQRSSYEQYF. Written as DNA, the CDR3 is TGTGCCAGCAGCTTTTTCCGGCAGAGGAGCTCCTACGAGCAGTACTTC.

The chain carries TRBV11-1 and TRBJ2-3; TRBD2 aligns across 8 bases. The CDR3 totals 16 residues. The germline V gene encodes CDR1 SGHAT and CDR2 FQDESV (reference sequence). After removal of 0 bases from V and 5 bases from J, the junction contained 7 bases not matched to a gene. The CDR3: CASSLASGGSGDTQYF. In DNA, the CDR3 is TGTGCCAGCAGCTTAGCGAGCGGGGGTTCGGGAGATACGCAGTATTTT.

The chain recombines TRBV6-5 with TRBJ2-1; TRBD1 matches 9 bases. The CDR3 is 15 residues long. Germline V gene sequence: CDR1 MNHEY, CDR2 SVGAGI. J was trimmed by 0 bases and V by 6 bases; bases with no gene match: 3. The CDR3 protein is CASRTTGGSYNEQFF. The CDR3 nucleotides are TGTGCCAGCAGGACGACAGGGGGCTCCTACAATGAGCAGTTCTTC.

The rearrangement joins TRBV6-1 to TRBJ1-5; no firm D call. The V end was cut by 11 bases, the J end by 3 bases, with 11 bases between. This CDR3 comprises 12 residues. Germline CDR1 is MNHNS and CDR2 is SASEGT. CDR3 protein: CAAESFNQPQHF. The CDR3 nucleotides read TGTGCCGCGGAATCCTTCAATCAGCCCCAGCATTTT.

This rearrangement joins TRBV6-6 to TRBJ1-2; D may be TRBD1 (5 bases). The CDR3 contains 15 residues. Germline CDR1 reads MNHNY; CDR2 reads SVGAGI (reference sequence). Between the trimmed V and J ends, which lost 8 bases and 2 bases, there was a span of 18 bases. Written as DNA, the CDR3 is TGTGCCAGCGCCCCCGGGGGAGGACCAAACTATGGCTACACCTTC. Translated: CASAPGGGPNYGYTF.

The chain links TRBV4-2 to TRBJ1-2, with D unclear. The CDR3 runs to 16 residues. The V end was cut by 4 bases, the J end by 0 bases, with 15 bases between. Per the germline V gene, CDR1 is LGHNA and CDR2 is YNFKEQ. CDR3 coding DNA: TGTGCCAGCAGCCCACGCGGCGGGGTAGCTAACTATGGCTACACCTTC. Its translation: CASSPRGGVANYGYTF.

There are a few counts of this clone. The chain carries TRBV9 and TRBJ2-3, with D unclear. This CDR3 region has 12 residues. Germline CDR1 is SGDLS and CDR2 is YYNGEE. The V and J ends lost 0 bases and 4 bases respectively, with 3 bases between them. The CDR3 DNA follows: TGTGCCAGCAGCGTAGGGCCAGATACGCAGTATTTT. Its translation is CASSVGPDTQYF.

V is TRBV29-1 and J is TRBJ2-2; D not certain. The germline V and J ends were trimmed by 4 bases and 3 bases, with 9 bases remaining between them. Germline V lookup: CDR1 SQVTM, CDR2 ANQGSEA. The CDR3 runs to 13 residues. CDR3: CSVGGQYTGELFF. As DNA, the CDR3 is TGCAGCGTTGGTGGGCAGTACACCGGGGAGCTGTTTTTT.

For the CDR3, the DNA is TGTGCCAGCAGCTTAGTGGAGGGGCTGCAAGAGACCCAGTACTTC. Amino acid sequence: CASSLVEGLQETQYF. The chain employs TRBV7-7 and TRBJ2-5; D might be TRBD2 (6 bases). Germline V gives CDR1 SSHAT, CDR2 FNYEAQ (reference sequence). The CDR3 length is 15 residues. Trimming took off 1 base at V and 2 bases at J, with 11 bases between the two ends.

The CDR3 reads CASSQPGTGSNEQYF. The CDR3 nucleotides read TGCGCCAGCAGCCAACCCGGGACAGGGTCCAACGAGCAGTACTTC. V gene TRBV5-1 combines with J gene TRBJ2-7, with 9 bases that match TRBD1. With V trimmed by 4 bases and J by 5 bases, 10 bases remained unmatched. CDR1 SGHRS and CDR2 YFSETQ come from the germline V gene. CDR3 length equals 15 residues.

The chain links TRBV2 to TRBJ2-5; 12 bases are a match to TRBD2. The CDR3 has 15 residues. Germline CDR1 and CDR2: SNHLY and FYNNEI. J gave up 7 bases and V 6 bases, and 9 bases lay outside the gene matches. CDR3 sequence reads: CASRTSSGGAGTQYF. As DNA, the CDR3 is TGTGCCAGCAGGACCTCTAGCGGGGGGGCGGGGACCCAGTACTTC.

The rearrangement joins TRBV6-5 to TRBJ2-5; TRBD2 might be the D (6 bases). This CDR3 has 14 amino acids. V was clipped by 4 bases and J by 4 bases, with 13 bases between them. Per the germline V gene, CDR1 is MNHEY and CDR2 is SVGAGI. This CDR3 reads CASSFSEGRETQYF. CDR3 DNA sequence: TGTGCCAGCAGTTTTTCGGAGGGTCGAGAGACCCAGTACTTC.

In this sample, this clone turned up once. V is TRBV30 and J is TRBJ2-7; a possible D gene is TRBD1 (6 bases). The V end lost 1 base, the J end lost 5 bases, and 15 bases lay between the germline ends. Germline lookup yields CDR1 GTSNPN and CDR2 SVGIG (reference sequence). The CDR3 is made up of 14 amino acids. CDR3 residues: CAWSAGTIGHEQYF. CDR3 sequence (DNA): TGTGCCTGGAGTGCCGGGACAATTGGGCACGAGCAGTACTTC. The full variable domain, rest sourced from reference TRBV30 and TRBJ2-7, is SQTIHQWPATLVQPVGSPLSLECTVEGTSNPNLYWYRQAAGRGLQLLFYSVGIGQISSEVPQNLSASRPQDRQFILSSKKLLLSDSGFYLCAWSAGTIGHEQYFGPGTRLTVT.

The genes are TRBV7-2 and TRBJ2-3; D may be TRBD2 (5 bases). V lost 5 bases and J 0 bases, leaving 9 bases between the germline ends. Germline-derived CDR1 and CDR2 are SGHTA and FQGNSA. The CDR3 loop spans 14 amino acids. CDR3 amino acids: CASSARTSTDTQYF. CDR3 DNA: TGTGCCAGCAGCGCTCGGACTAGCACAGATACGCAGTATTTT.

This chain connects TRBV5-5 to TRBJ2-7, with 8 bases lining up with TRBD1. Germline V lookup: CDR1 SGHKS, CDR2 YYEKEE (reference sequence). Losses at the gene ends were 1 base for V and 0 bases for J; bases not matched to a gene: 6. The CDR3 covers 16 residues. The CDR3 loop is CASSLWITGGSYEQYF. CDR3 DNA: TGTGCCAGCAGCTTGTGGATTACAGGGGGCTCCTACGAGCAGTACTTC.

Here the CDR3 reads CASSQEVDKESGTDTQYF. CDR3 coding DNA: TGCGCCAGCAGCCAAGAAGTCGATAAGGAGTCGGGCACAGATACGCAGTATTTT. The V call is TRBV4-3, the J call TRBJ2-3; the D is unclear. Germline CDR1 and CDR2: LGHNA and YSLEER. The CDR3 length is 18 residues. The V end was cut by 0 bases, the J end by 1 base, with 17 bases between.

The rearrangement joins TRBV7-2 to TRBJ2-7, with TRBD1 matching 9 bases. V lost 6 bases to trimming and J lost 5 bases; unmatched junction nucleotides: 8. The germline gives CDR1 SGHTA, CDR2 FQGNSA. The CDR3 totals 14 residues. CDR3 in DNA: TGTGCCAGCAGTCGCGGACAGGGGAATAACGAGCAGTACTTC. Encoded protein: CASSRGQGNNEQYF.

For the CDR3, the DNA is TGTGCCAGCAGACTTCCGGTTCCTAACTATGGCTACACCTTC. Translating gives CASRLPVPNYGYTF. The chain has TRBV6-1 and TRBJ1-2; D gene uncertain. The CDR3 consists of 14 residues. Germline CDR1 is MNHNS and CDR2 is SASEGT. Trimming removed 6 bases from V and 0 bases from J, with 11 bases in between.

The V gene is TRBV7-2, the J gene TRBJ2-7, with D tentatively TRBD1 (6 bases). This CDR3 is 14 amino acids long. Germline V lookup: CDR1 SGHTA, CDR2 FQGNSA. V was pared by 7 bases and J by 0 bases, with 13 bases between. CDR3 bases: TGTGCCAGCACCAACAACAGGGACTCCTACGAGCAGTACTTC. Protein sequence: CASTNNRDSYEQYF.

This clone was counted only a few times. The rearrangement joins TRBV4-3 to TRBJ2-2, with TRBD1 as a possible D gene (6 bases). Germline CDR1 is LGHNA and CDR2 is YSLEER. The CDR3 has 18 amino acids. V was cut by 0 bases and J by 0 bases, with 14 bases left in between. The CDR3 region has the DNA TGCGCCAGCAGCCAAGATGAATTCCCAGGGGCGAACACCGGGGAGCTGTTTTTT. This gives the protein CASSQDEFPGANTGELFF.

This clone appeared a single time. The chain recombines TRBV11-3 with TRBJ2-1, with 7 bases aligning to TRBD2. The junction had 9 bases not matched to a gene; V was cut back by 1 base and J by 0 bases. CDR3 length: 18 amino acids. Germline V CDR1 and CDR2: SGHNT, YENEEA. The CDR3 DNA reads TGTGCCAGCAGCTTAGGAGGGGAGCGCGGGGGCTCCTACAATGAGCAGTTCTTC. As protein: CASSLGGERGGSYNEQFF. Full variable domain (missing parts from reference TRBV11-3 and TRBJ2-1): EAGVVQSPRYKIIEKKQPVAFWCNPISGHNTLYWYLQNLGQGPELLIRYENEEAVDDSQLPKDRFSAERLKGVDSTLKIQPAELGDSAVYLCASSLGGERGGSYNEQFFGPGTRLTVL.